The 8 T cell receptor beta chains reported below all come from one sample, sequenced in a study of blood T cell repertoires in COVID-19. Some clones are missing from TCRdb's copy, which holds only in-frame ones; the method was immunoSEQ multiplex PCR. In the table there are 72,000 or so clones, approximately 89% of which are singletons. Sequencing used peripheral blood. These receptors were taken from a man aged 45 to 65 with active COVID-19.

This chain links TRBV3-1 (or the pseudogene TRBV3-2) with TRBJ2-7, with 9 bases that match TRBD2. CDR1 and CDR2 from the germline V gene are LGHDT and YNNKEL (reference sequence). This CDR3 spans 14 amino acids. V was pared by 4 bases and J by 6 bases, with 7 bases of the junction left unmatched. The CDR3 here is CASSLRTSVGEQYF. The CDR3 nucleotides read TGTGCCAGCAGCCTTCGGACTAGCGTCGGCGAGCAGTACTTC.

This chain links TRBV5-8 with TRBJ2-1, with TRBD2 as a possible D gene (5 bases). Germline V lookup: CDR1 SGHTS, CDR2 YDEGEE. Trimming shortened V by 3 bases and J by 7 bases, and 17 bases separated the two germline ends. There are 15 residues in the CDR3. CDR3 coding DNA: TGTGCCAGCAGCTCTAACTTAGCGACGTGGAATGAGCAGTTCTTC. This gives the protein CASSSNLATWNEQFF.

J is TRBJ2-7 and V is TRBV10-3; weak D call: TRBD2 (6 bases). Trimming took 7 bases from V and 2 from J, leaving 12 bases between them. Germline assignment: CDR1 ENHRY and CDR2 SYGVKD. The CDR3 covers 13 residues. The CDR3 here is CAIKPGETYEQYF. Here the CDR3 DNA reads TGTGCCATCAAACCGGGAGAGACCTACGAGCAGTACTTC.

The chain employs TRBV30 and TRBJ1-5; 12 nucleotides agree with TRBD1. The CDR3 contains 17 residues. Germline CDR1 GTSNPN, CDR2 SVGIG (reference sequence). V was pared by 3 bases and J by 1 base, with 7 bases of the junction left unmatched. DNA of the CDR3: TGTGCCTGGAGCGGGACAGGGGGCGCGATGAGCAATCAGCCCCAGCATTTT. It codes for CAWSGTGGAMSNQPQHF.

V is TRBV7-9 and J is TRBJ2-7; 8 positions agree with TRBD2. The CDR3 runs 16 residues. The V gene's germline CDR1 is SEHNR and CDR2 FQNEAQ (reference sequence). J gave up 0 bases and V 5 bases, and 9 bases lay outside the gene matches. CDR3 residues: CASSRSSAGGSYEQYF. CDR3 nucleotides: TGTGCCAGCAGCCGATCCTCTGCGGGGGGCTCCTACGAGCAGTACTTC.

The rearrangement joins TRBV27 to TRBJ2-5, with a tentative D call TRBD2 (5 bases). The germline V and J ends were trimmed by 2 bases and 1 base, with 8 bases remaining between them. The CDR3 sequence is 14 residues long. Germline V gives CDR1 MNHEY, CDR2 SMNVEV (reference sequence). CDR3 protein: CASSLHGLQETQYF. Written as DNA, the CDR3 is TGTGCCAGCAGTTTACACGGACTCCAAGAGACCCAGTACTTC.

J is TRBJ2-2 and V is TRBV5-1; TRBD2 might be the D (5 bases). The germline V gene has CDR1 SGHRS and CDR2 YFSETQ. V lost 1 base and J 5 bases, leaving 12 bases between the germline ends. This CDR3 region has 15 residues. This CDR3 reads CASSLTGSGTGELFF. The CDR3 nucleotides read TGCGCCAGCAGCTTGACTGGGAGTGGGACCGGGGAGCTGTTTTTT.

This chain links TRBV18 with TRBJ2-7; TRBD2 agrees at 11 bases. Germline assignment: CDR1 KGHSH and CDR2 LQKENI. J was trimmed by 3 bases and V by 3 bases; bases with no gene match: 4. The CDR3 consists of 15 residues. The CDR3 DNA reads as TGTGCCAGCTCACCGGGACTAGCGGAGAGCTACGAGCAGTACTTC. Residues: CASSPGLAESYEQYF.